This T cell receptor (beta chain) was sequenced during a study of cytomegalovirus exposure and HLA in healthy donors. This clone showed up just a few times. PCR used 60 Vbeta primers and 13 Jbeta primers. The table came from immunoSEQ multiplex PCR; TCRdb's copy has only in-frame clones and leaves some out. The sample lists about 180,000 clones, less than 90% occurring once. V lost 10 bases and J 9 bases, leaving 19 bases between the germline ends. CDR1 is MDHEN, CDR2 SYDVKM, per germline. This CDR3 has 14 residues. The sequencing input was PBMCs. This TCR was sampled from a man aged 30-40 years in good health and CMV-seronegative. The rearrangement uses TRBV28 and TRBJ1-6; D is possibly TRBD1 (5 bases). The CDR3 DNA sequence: TGTGCCACACAGCGAGCCGGGACTTCTTCACCCCTCCACTTT. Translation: CATQRAGTSSPLHF.